Below, 31 T cell receptor beta chains from the same sample are listed, as sequenced in a study of shared clonotypes between healthy human individuals (dated by TCRdb to 2020 to 2021). Receptors were amplified or captured by the immunoSEQ multiplex PCR assay. This immuneACCESS table, as held by TCRdb, lists in-frame sequences with V and J called but not all clones. Of the missing ones, under half trace to an unresolved V gene in checked studies; the others have no known cause. A total of about 2.2 million clones appear in this sample, roughly 95% of them only once. The ten largest account for approximately 1.6% of the sample. CD8 naive samples consisted of CD45RO-negative cells that were positively selected for CCR7, yielding a CD45RA+CCR7+ population without TemRA cells. Sequences were obtained from naive CD8+ T cells from PBMCs. Interpreted using the paper, the cell subset or site label stands for: CD45RA+CCR7+. These receptors were obtained from a man younger than 35 in good health. Some clones in this sample may be carry-over from other donors' samples.

The chain carries TRBV7-8 and TRBJ2-1; 9 bases align to TRBD2. This CDR3 is 18 amino acids long. Germline values: CDR1 SGHVS, CDR2 FQNEAQ. V dropped 3 bases and J dropped 8; count of bases not matched to a gene: 17. CDR3 protein: CASSFFGSASGIGDEQFF. Written as DNA, the CDR3 is TGTGCCAGCAGCTTTTTCGGTTCGGCTAGCGGGATTGGGGATGAGCAGTTCTTC.

The V and J genes are TRBV6-6 and TRBJ2-7, with 9 bases that match TRBD2. Germline V gene lookup returns CDR1 MNHNY and CDR2 SVGAGI (reference sequence). The V segment lost 6 bases and the J segment 7 bases; nucleotides outside the gene matches: 16. The CDR3 is 16 amino acids. CDR3 residues: CASRAASSGRSGEQYF. The CDR3 DNA follows: TGTGCCAGCAGGGCGGCGAGCAGCGGGAGGTCTGGGGAGCAGTACTTC.

This clone was observed a single time. The genes are TRBV2 and TRBJ1-2, with TRBD1 matching 9 bases. V lost 8 bases, J lost 3 bases, and 10 bases stayed unmatched. There are 15 residues in the CDR3. The germline V gene encodes CDR1 SNHLY and CDR2 FYNNEI. As DNA, the CDR3 is TGTGCCAGCCCACCGACAGGGGGAGCCTACTATGGCTACACCTTC. Protein: CASPPTGGAYYGYTF.

V usage is TRBV25-1 and J usage is TRBJ2-6; 11 nucleotides agree with TRBD1. The CDR3 extends over 17 amino acids. The germline V gene encodes CDR1 MGHDK and CDR2 SYGVNS. With V trimmed by 4 bases and J by 4 bases, 6 bases remained unmatched. CDR3 sequence: CASSARDRGAGANVLTF. The CDR3 region has the DNA TGTGCCAGCAGTGCCCGGGACAGGGGGGCCGGGGCCAACGTCCTGACTTTC.

Remarks on this clone: This sample includes further DNA sequences coding for the same CDR3. The chain joins TRBV5-6 to TRBJ2-3; no firm D call. CDR1 SGHDT and CDR2 YYEEEE come from the germline V gene. V was trimmed by 0 bases and J by 3 bases, leaving 5 bases between them. The CDR3 contains 13 residues. CDR3 nucleotide sequence: TGTGCCAGCAGCTTGGGTAGAACAGATACGCAGTATTTT. This translates into CASSLGRTDTQYF.

This clone has only one observation. CDR3 DNA: TGTGCCAGCAGCTTTTTCGCGGGGGCGGCGCTAGCGCGCACAGATACGCAGTATTTT. Protein sequence: CASSFFAGAALARTDTQYF. The V gene is TRBV7-9, the J gene TRBJ2-3; a possible D gene is TRBD2 (7 bases). This CDR3 has 19 residues. Germline V CDR1 and CDR2: SEHNR, FQNEAQ (reference sequence). Trimming pared 3 bases from V and 1 base from J, leaving 23 bases between.

The gene calls are TRBV5-1 and TRBJ2-1, with D possibly being TRBD2 (6 bases). This CDR3 has 16 amino acids. The germline V gene encodes CDR1 SGHRS and CDR2 YFSETQ. Trimming pared 4 bases from V and 2 bases from J, leaving 16 bases between. The CDR3 DNA is TGCGCCAGCAGCCCACCTAGCGAGGCAGCCTACAATGAGCAGTTCTTC. Its translation: CASSPPSEAAYNEQFF.

This rearrangement joins TRBV11-1 to TRBJ2-2; 7 bases are shared with TRBD1. The germline CDR1 and CDR2 sequences are SGHAT and FQDESV (reference sequence). After removal of 5 bases from V and 4 bases from J, the junction contained 4 bases not matched to a gene. This CDR3 region has 14 residues. The CDR3 region has the DNA TGTGCCAGCAGCCCCGACAGGGCCACCGGGGAGCTGTTTTTT. Its protein product is CASSPDRATGELFF.

This clone has just one count. The chain employs TRBV5-4 and TRBJ2-1; D not certain. The germline gives CDR1 SGHNT, CDR2 YYREEE (reference sequence). The CDR3 has 15 residues. V dropped 2 bases and J dropped 0 bases, with 9 bases sitting between them. DNA for the CDR3: TGTGCCAGCAGCTTTAGGGATAGCTCCTACAATGAGCAGTTCTTC. Its protein product is CASSFRDSSYNEQFF.

The chain recombines TRBV19 with TRBJ1-1, with D uncertain. There are 15 residues in the CDR3. Germline-derived CDR1 and CDR2 are LNHDA and SQIVND (reference sequence). Trimming removed 3 bases from V and 5 bases from J, with 16 bases in between. The CDR3 spells CASSIFTASRTEAFF. CDR3 nucleotide sequence: TGTGCCAGTAGTATCTTCACGGCATCCCGAACTGAAGCTTTCTTT.

The chain couples TRBV4-1 to TRBJ2-1; D unresolved. V lost 3 bases and J 3 bases, leaving 9 bases between the germline ends. The CDR3 spans 14 residues. Germline CDR1 is MGHRA and CDR2 is YSYEKL. The CDR3 loop reads CASSHRTDYNEQFF. The CDR3 DNA is TGCGCCAGCAGCCACCGGACGGACTACAATGAGCAGTTCTTC.

The J gene is TRBJ2-4, the V gene TRBV14; a possible D gene is TRBD1 (6 bases). Trimming removed 2 bases at V and 6 bases at J, with 14 bases between. Per germline, CDR1 SGHDN and CDR2 FVKESK. The CDR3 is 15 amino acids. CDR3 coding DNA: TGTGCCAGCAGCCAAAAAAGGGACAAGGCAAACATTCAGTACTTC. Protein sequence: CASSQKRDKANIQYF.

This clone was recorded once. This rearrangement joins TRBV19 to TRBJ1-5; D uncertain. Trimming left V 1 base short and J 7 bases short, with 14 bases between. This CDR3 region has 15 residues. Per germline, CDR1 LNHDA and CDR2 SQIVND (reference sequence). Here the CDR3 reads CASSIGEITRQPQHF. In nucleotides, the CDR3 is TGTGCCAGTAGTATAGGGGAGATCACCCGGCAGCCCCAGCATTTT.

This clone was recorded only once. This sequence joins TRBV27 and TRBJ2-7; D call uncertain. This CDR3 region has 15 residues. The V gene lost 6 bases and the J gene lost 0 bases, with 15 bases spanning the gap. Germline V gene sequence: CDR1 MNHEY, CDR2 SMNVEV (reference sequence). The DNA of the CDR3 is TGTGCCAGCAGCCCTGTTCCCCCGGCCTCCTACGAGCAGTACTTC. Its protein product is CASSPVPPASYEQYF.

The chain is built from TRBV23-1 and TRBJ2-3; D is undetermined. TRBV23-1 is an open reading frame, and its role is uncertain. The length of the CDR3 is 13 residues. V shed 7 bases and J shed 4 bases, with 12 bases lying between them. The CDR3 loop reads CASNRVAPDTQYF. Here the CDR3 DNA reads TGCGCCAGCAACCGGGTAGCCCCAGATACGCAGTATTTT.

The chain couples TRBV12-5 to TRBJ2-1, with D hard to call. The CDR3 runs 12 residues. CDR1 is LGHNT, CDR2 FRNRAP, per germline. Between the trimmed V and J ends, which lost 7 bases and 8 bases, there was a span of 12 bases. The CDR3 region has the DNA TGTGCTAGTGCCATTCCGGGCGATGAGCAGTTCTTC. This gives the protein CASAIPGDEQFF.

This chain joins TRBV7-9 and TRBJ1-5; D gene ambiguous. Germline CDR1 is SEHNR and CDR2 is FQNEAQ (reference sequence). V was cut by 5 bases and J by 5 bases, with 19 bases left in between. The CDR3 contains 16 residues. CDR3 in DNA: TGTGCCAGCAGCCGACTGGGCGCGGGTTACGATCAGCCCCAGCATTTT. Encoded protein: CASSRLGAGYDQPQHF.

The V call is TRBV5-6, the J call TRBJ2-7; 7 positions match TRBD2. The germline V gene has CDR1 SGHDT and CDR2 YYEEEE. V shed 0 bases, J shed 0 bases, and the junction held 0 bases outside the gene matches. The CDR3 covers 14 residues. CDR3 sequence: CASSLASGSYEQYF. Here the CDR3 DNA reads TGTGCCAGCAGCTTGGCTAGCGGCTCCTACGAGCAGTACTTC.

The V and J genes are TRBV5-4 and TRBJ1-1; maybe TRBD1 (5 bases). The V gene's germline CDR1 is SGHNT and CDR2 YYREEE (reference sequence). The CDR3 totals 12 residues. V was pared by 4 bases and J by 7 bases, with 11 bases between. The CDR3 DNA sequence: TGTGCCAGCAGCGCGACAGAGGATGAAGCTTTCTTT. This translates into CASSATEDEAFF.

CDR3 in amino acids: CASSPPGSYNEQFF. The CDR3, as DNA: TGTGCCAGCAGCCCGCCGGGGTCGTACAATGAGCAGTTCTTC. The V gene is TRBV7-2, the J gene TRBJ2-1; a possible D gene is TRBD2 (5 bases). CDR1 and CDR2 from the germline V gene are SGHTA and FQGNSA. The V end lost 5 bases, the J end lost 4 bases, and 12 bases lay between the germline ends. The CDR3 extends over 14 amino acids.

The rearrangement joins TRBV23-1 to TRBJ1-2; D may be TRBD1 (6 bases). TRBV23-1 is known as an ORF, though its function is uncertain. The CDR3 has 14 residues. V lost 0 bases and J lost 8, with 13 bases in between. The CDR3 protein is CASSQSMGGLGYTF. The CDR3 DNA is TGCGCCAGCAGTCAATCGATGGGGGGGCTAGGCTACACCTTC.

V usage is TRBV27 and J usage is TRBJ1-2, with 9 positions matching TRBD1. The V segment lost 2 bases and the J segment 7 bases; nucleotides outside the gene matches: 5. The germline V gene encodes CDR1 MNHEY and CDR2 SMNVEV (reference sequence). The CDR3 loop spans 14 amino acids. The CDR3 DNA reads as TGTGCCAGCAGTTTAAGCCCACAGGGGGCTGGCTACACCTTC. Its protein product is CASSLSPQGAGYTF.

The count of this clone is one. The chain carries TRBV5-5 and TRBJ2-7, with D possibly matching TRBD2 (6 bases). The CDR3 extends over 13 amino acids. Germline V CDR1 and CDR2: SGHKS, YYEKEE (reference sequence). The germline V and J ends were trimmed by 7 bases and 2 bases, with 13 bases remaining between them. CDR3 region: CASGTPGAYEQYF. The CDR3 nucleotides read TGTGCCAGCGGTACCCCGGGAGCCTACGAGCAGTACTTC.

The chain carries TRBV7-9 and TRBJ1-1; D may be TRBD1 (5 bases). The CDR3 contains 14 residues. CDR1 and CDR2 (germline): SEHNR, FQNEAQ (reference sequence). V lost 2 bases, J lost 3 bases, and 10 bases lay in between. In DNA form, the CDR3 reads TGTGCCAGCAGCTTACCGGGGGGGTACACTGAAGCTTTCTTT. It encodes CASSLPGGYTEAFF.

The rearrangement uses TRBV6-1 and TRBJ2-7, with D unresolved. The germline V gene has CDR1 MNHNS and CDR2 SASEGT. The CDR3 loop spans 16 amino acids. Trimming left V 2 bases short and J 3 bases short, with 17 bases between. This chain's CDR3 is CASSELKGRSDYEQYF. In DNA form, the CDR3 reads TGTGCCAGCAGTGAACTTAAGGGAAGGAGTGACTACGAGCAGTACTTC.

The CDR3 reads CASSITARELFF. Written as DNA, the CDR3 is TGTGCCAGCAGTATCACCGCCCGGGAGCTGTTTTTT. The genes are TRBV25-1 and TRBJ2-2; D gene uncertain. The V end was cut by 5 bases, the J end by 9 bases, with 10 bases between. CDR3 size: 12 residues. Germline V gene lookup returns CDR1 MGHDK and CDR2 SYGVNS.

V usage is TRBV19 and J usage is TRBJ1-1; D ambiguous. Looked up from germline, CDR1 is LNHDA and CDR2 is SQIVND (reference sequence). V was trimmed by 5 bases and J by 0 bases, leaving 7 bases between them. The CDR3 is 13 residues long. CDR3 region: CASSQALNTEAFF. As DNA, the CDR3 is TGTGCCAGTAGTCAGGCCCTGAACACTGAAGCTTTCTTT.

V and J are TRBV4-2 and TRBJ1-2; D call uncertain. Deletions cut 3 bases from V and 6 bases from J, with 17 bases between. This CDR3 is built from 15 residues. Germline values: CDR1 LGHNA, CDR2 YNFKEQ. As DNA, the CDR3 is TGTGCCAGCAGCCAGCTCCTCGGGTCAGAGAATGGCTACACCTTC. Amino acid sequence: CASSQLLGSENGYTF.

This CDR3 is CASSLEGPYNEQFF. The CDR3 DNA is TGTGCCAGCAGCTTGGAAGGCCCCTACAATGAGCAGTTCTTC. This rearrangement joins TRBV5-6 to TRBJ2-1; D gene ambiguous. The CDR3 covers 14 residues. CDR1 and CDR2 from the germline V gene are SGHDT and YYEEEE. The ends were cut back, 0 bases at V and 2 bases at J, with 6 bases in the middle. The variable domain in full, completed from reference TRBV5-6 and TRBJ2-1, reads DAGVTQSPTHLIKTRGQQVTLRCSPKSGHDTVSWYQQALGQGPQFIFQYYEEEERQRGNFPDRFSGHQFPNYSSELNVNALLLGDSALYLCASSLEGPYNEQFFGPGTRLTVL.

The CDR3 region has the DNA TGTGCCACCAACAGGGGCACCGGGGAGCTGTTTTTT. Protein sequence: CATNRGTGELFF. This sequence joins TRBV25-1 and TRBJ2-2; 7 bases fit TRBD1. The CDR3 loop spans 12 amino acids. CDR1 is MGHDK, CDR2 SYGVNS, per germline. V lost 10 bases, J lost 4 bases, and 3 bases stayed unmatched.

About this clone itself: This sample includes further DNA sequences coding for the same CDR3. This chain joins TRBV6-1 and TRBJ2-7; D gene uncertain. This CDR3 comprises 13 residues. The V gene lost 6 bases and the J gene lost 1 base, with 10 bases spanning the gap. The germline CDR1 and CDR2 sequences are MNHNS and SASEGT. DNA for the CDR3: TGTGCCAGCAGCGAGGACGGATCCTACGAGCAGTACTTC. Amino acid sequence: CASSEDGSYEQYF.